The sequence of this TCR beta chain was determined in a study of vaccination effects on CD4 cells after COVID-19. Overall study: ViraFEST assay sequencing came after antigen-specific CD4+ T cells were expanded with viral peptide pools.

Produced via immunoSEQ multiplex PCR; TCRdb's table is partial and in-frame only. The sample carries 45,000 or so clones, roughly 76% recorded once. Following 10 days of culture, CD4+ T cells were isolated. Cultures received IL-2 medium that replaced half the medium on days 3 and 7. A word on this clone: Antigen unknown.

Trimming stripped 3 bases from V and 7 bases from J, with 19 bases between. Germline CDR1 reads KGHSH; CDR2 reads LQKENI. The length of the CDR3 is 16 residues. Specimen: CD4+ T cells from PBMCs cultured without peptide, collected before COVID-19 vaccination. The V and J genes are TRBV18 and TRBJ1-5; the D is unclear. The receptor comes from a human donor who had a prior SARS-CoV-2 infection. CDR3 DNA sequence: TGTGCCAGCTCACCGTTCAACGTGAAGGTCGGCCAGCCCCAGCATTTT. Its protein is CASSPFNVKVGQPQHF.